This entry lists 23 T cell receptor beta chains sequenced from one sample in a study of shared clonotypes between healthy human individuals. Here immunoSEQ multiplex PCR was the method, and the copy in TCRdb shows in-frame clones only, minus some. The table has roughly 2.5 million clones, 85% to 95% seen once. The sample was naive CD4+ T cells sorted from blood. The subset here: CD45RA+ positively selected. These receptors were obtained from a young man in good health.

The rearrangement links TRBV5-4 to TRBJ1-1, with TRBD1 identical over 7 bases. Germline assignment: CDR1 SGHNT and CDR2 YYREEE (reference sequence). The CDR3 totals 16 residues. The junction had 7 bases not matched to a gene; V was cut back by 0 bases and J by 2 bases. The CDR3 spells CASSLAETGFNTEAFF. CDR3 bases: TGTGCCAGCAGCTTGGCAGAGACAGGGTTTAACACTGAAGCTTTCTTT.

The V gene is TRBV18, the J gene TRBJ2-3; 8 nucleotides match TRBD1. From germline, CDR1 is KGHSH and CDR2 LQKENI. The ends lost 5 bases at V and 4 bases at J; junction bases unmatched: 2. The CDR3 length is 13 residues. The DNA for the CDR3 is TGTGCCAGCTCAGCGGACAGGGCAGATACGCAGTATTTT. This gives the protein CASSADRADTQYF.

This chain uses TRBV19 with TRBJ1-2; D remains unclear. Germline V lookup: CDR1 LNHDA, CDR2 SQIVND (reference sequence). The CDR3 has 14 residues. The germline V and J ends were trimmed by 1 base and 2 bases, with 8 bases remaining between them. CDR3 residues: CASSIADINYGYTF. The DNA for the CDR3 is TGTGCCAGTAGTATAGCAGACATCAACTATGGCTACACCTTC.

The DNA for the CDR3 is TGTGCCAGCAGCTTGTTCATGGGCCCTAGCACAGATACGCAGTATTTT. Its protein is CASSLFMGPSTDTQYF. V and J are TRBV5-6 and TRBJ2-3; unclear D gene. CDR1 is SGHDT and CDR2 is YYEEEE in the germline V gene. The CDR3 extends over 16 amino acids. V was cut by 1 base and J by 0 bases, with 12 bases left in between.

The V and J genes are TRBV2 and TRBJ1-1; D not certain. The ends were cut back, 6 bases at V and 7 bases at J, with 15 bases in the middle. The germline V gene has CDR1 SNHLY and CDR2 FYNNEI. The CDR3 has 13 amino acids. The CDR3 region is CASRNRLGSEAFF. Written as DNA, the CDR3 is TGTGCCAGCAGGAACCGACTTGGAAGTGAAGCTTTCTTT.

This clone has a single count. The V and J genes are TRBV18 and TRBJ2-1; the D gene is possibly TRBD2 (6 bases). V gave up 2 bases and J gave up 0 bases, with 14 bases separating them. Germline V gene lookup returns CDR1 KGHSH and CDR2 LQKENI. The CDR3 consists of 17 residues. DNA for the CDR3: TGTGCCAGCTCACCATTTAGCGGAGGGCACTCCTACAATGAGCAGTTCTTC. It translates to CASSPFSGGHSYNEQFF.

The chain carries TRBV4-1 and TRBJ2-5, with unresolved D. CDR3 length equals 15 residues. CDR1 MGHRA and CDR2 YSYEKL come from the germline V gene. V lost 4 bases to trimming and J lost 2 bases, with 14 bases between them. The CDR3 region has the DNA TGCGCCAGCAGCCCACAACGACGCGGACAAGAGACCCAGTACTTC. Protein product: CASSPQRRGQETQYF.

The rearrangement uses TRBV7-9 and TRBJ2-7, with 10 nucleotides matching TRBD1. Looked up from germline, CDR1 is SEHNR and CDR2 is FQNEAQ (reference sequence). V lost 3 bases to trimming and J lost 7 bases; unmatched junction nucleotides: 6. The CDR3 spans 14 residues. As DNA, the CDR3 is TGTGCCAGCAGCTTCCCAGACAGGGGGCAAGAGCAGTACTTC. Protein sequence: CASSFPDRGQEQYF.

The rearrangement links TRBV2 to TRBJ2-3, with 9 bases that match TRBD2. Germline assignment: CDR1 SNHLY and CDR2 FYNNEI. This CDR3 has 15 residues. The V gene end was trimmed by 8 bases and the J gene end by 3 bases; junction bases not matched to a gene: 9. The CDR3 sequence: CASGPSGARTDTQYF. The CDR3 nucleotides are TGTGCCAGCGGCCCTAGCGGGGCTAGGACAGATACGCAGTATTTT.

The chain has TRBV4-3 and TRBJ1-1; no clear D. Trimming removed 1 base at V and 3 bases at J, with 6 bases between. The CDR3 is 13 amino acids. Germline CDR1 is LGHNA and CDR2 is YSLEER. CDR3: CASSQGRYTEAFF. Written as DNA, the CDR3 is TGCGCCAGCAGCCAAGGGAGATACACTGAAGCTTTCTTT.

The chain employs TRBV6-5 and TRBJ1-3; D remains ambiguous. The CDR3 is 15 amino acids. Per the germline V gene, CDR1 is MNHEY and CDR2 is SVGAGI. The V gene lost 7 bases and the J gene lost 4 bases, with 17 bases spanning the gap. CDR3: CASTPSQGSGNTIYF. In nucleotides, the CDR3 is TGTGCCAGCACCCCCTCCCAAGGGTCCGGAAACACCATATATTTT.

Notes on this clone: The same CDR3 arises from other DNA sequences in this sample as well. DNA of the CDR3: TGTGCCAGTAGTCCTGGGCCTTATAATTCACCCCTCCACTTT. Its translation: CASSPGPYNSPLHF. The chain is built from TRBV19 and TRBJ1-6, with no clear D. The CDR3 extends over 14 amino acids. Germline lookup yields CDR1 LNHDA and CDR2 SQIVND (reference sequence). The V end lost 5 bases, the J end lost 4 bases, and 9 bases lay between the germline ends.

Written as DNA, the CDR3 is TGCGCCAGCAGCTTAACTGACTACCCCTACGAGCAGTACTTC. This encodes CASSLTDYPYEQYF. This chain joins TRBV5-1 and TRBJ2-7; tentatively, D is TRBD2 (5 bases). CDR1 is SGHRS and CDR2 is YFSETQ in the germline V gene. V gave up 2 bases and J gave up 2 bases, with 11 bases separating them. The CDR3 sequence is 14 residues long.

The chain uses TRBV7-9 and TRBJ1-2, with D possibly being TRBD1 (6 bases). In germline, CDR1 is SEHNR, CDR2 FQNEAQ (reference sequence). With 4 bases removed from V and 6 bases from J, the gap between germline ends came to 9 bases. This CDR3 spans 12 amino acids. In DNA, the CDR3 is TGTGCCAGCAGCTACTCAGGGGATGGCTACACCTTC. It codes for CASSYSGDGYTF.

With regard to this clone: The same CDR3 is also encoded by other DNA sequences in this sample. This chain connects TRBV5-1 to TRBJ1-3; no clear D. V was cut by 0 bases and J by 0 bases, with 10 bases left in between. There are 16 residues in the CDR3. Germline V gene data show CDR1 as SGHRS and CDR2 as YFSETQ. The chain's CDR3 is CASSLDGLSSGNTIYF. CDR3 nucleotides: TGCGCCAGCAGCTTGGATGGCCTAAGCTCTGGAAACACCATATATTTT.

The V and J genes are TRBV11-2 and TRBJ2-5; 9 nucleotides agree with TRBD2. TRBJ2-7 explains the end of the DNA better; the J call may be wrong. In germline, CDR1 is SGHAT, CDR2 FQNNGV. The CDR3 sequence is 14 residues long. CDR3 loop: CASSPKTSGNEQYF. The CDR3 DNA sequence: TGTGCCAGCAGCCCCAAGACTAGCGGTAACGAGCAGTACTTC.

The chain joins TRBV5-4 to TRBJ1-2, with unresolved D. Germline CDR1 SGHNT, CDR2 YYREEE (reference sequence). CDR3 length: 15 residues. Trimming removed 0 bases at V and 4 bases at J, with 13 bases between. CDR3 nucleotides: TGTGCCAGCAGCTTGGATCCCGACGTTGGCTATGGCTACACCTTC. Its translation: CASSLDPDVGYGYTF.

CDR3: CASSEWGGTEAFF. CDR3 coding DNA: TGTGCCAGCAGTGAATGGGGGGGGACTGAAGCTTTCTTT. The chain couples TRBV25-1 to TRBJ1-1; D possibly corresponds to TRBD1 (5 bases). This CDR3 is built from 13 residues. The V gene's germline CDR1 is MGHDK and CDR2 SYGVNS. Trimming took off 1 base at V and 5 bases at J, with 8 bases between the two ends.

The rearrangement joins TRBV5-4 to TRBJ1-1; D ambiguous. Germline V gene lookup returns CDR1 SGHNT and CDR2 YYREEE (reference sequence). Trimming left V 1 base short and J 5 bases short, with 12 bases between. CDR3 length: 14 residues. This chain's CDR3 is CASSLQQTDTEAFF. The CDR3 DNA reads TGTGCCAGCAGCTTGCAACAGACCGATACTGAAGCTTTCTTT.

The V gene is TRBV6-1, the J gene TRBJ2-3, with D possibly being TRBD1 (6 bases). Germline-derived CDR1 and CDR2 are MNHNS and SASEGT. The CDR3 loop spans 17 amino acids. The V end was cut by 4 bases, the J end by 1 base, with 18 bases between. The CDR3 DNA is TGTGCCAGCAGTGGGGGGCAACTGAGACGGGGCACAGATACGCAGTATTTT. Protein: CASSGGQLRRGTDTQYF.

The chain recombines TRBV6-5 with TRBJ1-1; D may be TRBD1 (5 bases). Germline V lookup: CDR1 MNHEY, CDR2 SVGAGI. This CDR3 is built from 14 residues. The V and J ends lost 5 bases and 5 bases respectively, with 15 bases between them. CDR3 protein: CASSRQTGVTEAFF. CDR3 sequence (DNA): TGTGCCAGCAGTCGACAGACCGGGGTGACTGAAGCTTTCTTT.

The chain employs TRBV11-2 and TRBJ1-5, with a tentative D call TRBD1 (5 bases). Deletions cut 5 bases from V and 6 bases from J, with 11 bases between. This CDR3 contains 13 residues. CDR1 and CDR2 from the germline V gene are SGHAT and FQNNGV. In DNA, the CDR3 is TGTGCCAGCAGCCAGAGCAGGGTTCAGCCCCAGCATTTT. It codes for CASSQSRVQPQHF.

This chain uses TRBV19 with TRBJ2-7, with D perhaps given as TRBD1 or TRBD2 (5 bases each). V lost 7 bases to trimming and J lost 3 bases, with 13 bases between them. Per germline, CDR1 LNHDA and CDR2 SQIVND (reference sequence). The CDR3 contains 13 residues. This CDR3 is CASMGTSGYEQYF. CDR3 sequence (DNA): TGTGCCAGTATGGGGACGTCGGGCTACGAGCAGTACTTC.